Listed below are T cell receptor beta chains from one sample, sequenced in a study of blood T cell repertoires in COVID-19. Repertoires were generated with immunoSEQ multiplex PCR, while TCRdb's copy carries only in-frame clones and drops some. Here the sample spans 60,000 to 80,000 clones, 65% to 85% being singletons. Material: peripheral blood. Receptors were obtained from a man between 45 and 60 years old with COVID-19, enrolled during active disease. CDR3s include the opening cysteine and the closing phenylalanine or tryptophan. The D gene is left open where the match is weak. Where a row states a size, it is once, few, many or the class of an expanded clone; other rows omit it.

d_call j_call v_call clone_size cdr3_aa cdr3_nt
. TRBJ1-2 TRBV25-1 . CASSEQGYYGYTF TGTGCCAGCAGTGAACAGGGATACTATGGCTACACCTTC
. TRBJ2-3 TRBV12-3/TRBV12-4 once CASSPADTQYF TGTGCCAGCAGCCCAGCAGATACGCAGTATTTT
TRBD2 TRBJ2-7 TRBV10-2 once CASSEREGPYEQYF TGCGCCAGCAGTGAGCGGGAGGGCCCCTACGAGCAGTACTTC
TRBD2 TRBJ2-1 TRBV5-4 . CASSSGTGLEQFF TGTGCCAGCAGCTCTGGGACGGGACTAGAGCAGTTCTTC
. TRBJ1-1 TRBV3-1/TRBV3-2 . CASSQGRSRTEAFF TGTGCCAGCAGCCAAGGGAGGTCGAGGACTGAAGCTTTCTTT
. TRBJ1-5 TRBV6-6 once CASSSRGNNQPQHF TGTGCCAGCAGTTCCAGGGGAAACAATCAGCCCCAGCATTTT
TRBD2 TRBJ2-6 TRBV10-1 . CASSEKLAGDGANVLTF TGCGCCAGCAGTGAGAAACTAGCGGGAGATGGGGCCAACGTCCTGACTTTC
TRBD1 TRBJ2-5 TRBV28 . CASSLSGTGQETQYF TGTGCCAGCAGTTTATCAGGGACAGGCCAAGAGACCCAGTACTTC
. TRBJ2-5 TRBV28 . CAGRSGKVGTQYF TGTGCCGGACGTAGCGGAAAGGTGGGGACCCAGTACTTC
TRBD2 TRBJ2-1 TRBV4-1 . CASSRPSSGRTHEQFF TGCGCCAGCAGCCGGCCCTCTAGCGGGAGGACACATGAGCAGTTCTTC
. TRBJ1-5 TRBV2 . CASLGGAGGSNQPQHF TGTGCCAGCCTGGGGGGGGCCGGAGGGAGCAATCAGCCCCAGCATTTT
. TRBJ2-5 TRBV10-3 . CAISPGGETQYF TGTGCCATCAGCCCCGGGGGAGAGACCCAGTACTTC